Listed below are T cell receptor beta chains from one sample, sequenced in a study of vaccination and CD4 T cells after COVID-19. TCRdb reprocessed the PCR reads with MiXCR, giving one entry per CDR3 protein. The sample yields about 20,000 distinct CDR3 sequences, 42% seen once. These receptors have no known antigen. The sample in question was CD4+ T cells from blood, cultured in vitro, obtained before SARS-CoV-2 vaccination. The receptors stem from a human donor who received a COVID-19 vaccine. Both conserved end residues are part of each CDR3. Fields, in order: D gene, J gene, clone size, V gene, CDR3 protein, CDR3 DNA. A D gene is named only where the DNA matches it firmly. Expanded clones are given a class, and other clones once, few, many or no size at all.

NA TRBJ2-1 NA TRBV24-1 CATSGAPTKGNEQFF TGTGCCACCAGTGGGGCGCCTACTAAGGGCAATGAGCAGTTCTTC
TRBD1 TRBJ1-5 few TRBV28 CASSSPGQGDQPQHF TGTGCCAGCAGTTCCCCGGGACAGGGCGACCAGCCCCAGCATTTT
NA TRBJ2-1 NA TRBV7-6 CASSLDPGHLAYNEQFF TGTGCCAGCAGCTTAGATCCGGGCCATTTAGCCTACAATGAGCAGTTCTTC
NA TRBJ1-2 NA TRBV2 CASIIGHDGYTF TGTGCCAGCATCATAGGACACGATGGCTACACCTTC
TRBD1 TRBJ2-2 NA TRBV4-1 CASSQVGWGQGNTGELFF TGCGCCAGCAGCCAAGTGGGTTGGGGACAGGGAAACACCGGGGAGCTGTTTTTT
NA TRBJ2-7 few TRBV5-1 CASSLNSGSYEQYF TGCGCCAGCAGCTTGAACAGTGGCTCGTACGAGCAGTACTTC
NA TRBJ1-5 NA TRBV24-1 CATSDPGDSNQPQHF TGTGCCACCAGTGACCCAGGGGACAGCAATCAGCCCCAGCATTTT
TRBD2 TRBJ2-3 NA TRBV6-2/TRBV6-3 CASSYVGTSGVDTQYF TGTGCCAGCAGTTACGTCGGGACTAGCGGAGTAGATACGCAGTATTTT
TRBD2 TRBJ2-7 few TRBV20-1 CSVLPMGTRGYEQYF TGCAGTGTCCTACCCATGGGGACTAGGGGCTACGAGCAGTACTTC
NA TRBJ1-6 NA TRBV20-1 CSASGGSDSPLHF TGCAGTGCTAGTGGTGGGAGTGATTCACCCCTCCACTTT
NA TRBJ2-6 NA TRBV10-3 CAISESRGSGANVLTF TGTGCCATCAGTGAGTCGAGAGGGTCTGGGGCCAACGTCCTGACTTTC
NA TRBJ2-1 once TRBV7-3 CASSSAANNEQFF TGTGCCAGCAGCTCAGCAGCCAATAATGAGCAGTTCTTC
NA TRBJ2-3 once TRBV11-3 CASSYTGTQYF TGTGCCAGCAGCTACACAGGTACGCAGTATTTT
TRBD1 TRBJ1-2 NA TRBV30 CAWTIDRGRGYTF TGTGCCTGGACTATCGACAGGGGAAGAGGCTACACCTTC
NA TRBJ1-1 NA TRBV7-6 CASSLRQNTEAFF TGTGCCAGCAGCTTAAGACAGAACACTGAAGCTTTCTTT
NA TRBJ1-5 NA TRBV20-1 CSARGQQGISSGNQPQHF TGCAGTGCTAGAGGTCAGCAGGGGATCTCTAGCGGCAATCAGCCCCAGCATTTT
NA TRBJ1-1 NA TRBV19 CASTQGRVNTEAFF TGTGCCAGTACCCAGGGACGGGTGAACACTGAAGCTTTCTTT
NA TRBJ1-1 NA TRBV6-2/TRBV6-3 CASSRGGTEAFF TGTGCCAGCAGCCGGGGGGGCACTGAAGCTTTCTTT
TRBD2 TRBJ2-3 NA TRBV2 CASRELAGALTDTQYF TGTGCCAGCAGGGAACTAGCGGGGGCACTCACAGATACGCAGTATTTT
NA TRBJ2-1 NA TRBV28 CASRSTVHEQFF TGTGCCAGCAGGTCGACAGTGCATGAGCAGTTCTTC
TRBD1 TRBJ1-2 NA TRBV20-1 CSASLSAGGGYTF TGCAGTGCTTCCCTGTCGGCAGGGGGAGGCTACACCTTC
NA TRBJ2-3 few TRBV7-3 CASSSITSTTSTDTQYF TGTGCCAGCAGCTCCATAACTTCGACCACCAGCACAGATACGCAGTATTTT
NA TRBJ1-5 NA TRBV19 CASRFSGGVLSNQPQHF TGTGCCAGTAGGTTCTCGGGGGGCGTTCTTAGCAATCAGCCCCAGCATTTT
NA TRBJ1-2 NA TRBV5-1 CASSLVEGEGSYGYTF TGCGCCAGCAGCCTGGTTGAGGGGGAAGGTAGCTATGGCTACACCTTC
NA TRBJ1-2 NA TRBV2 CASSEIRETYGYTF TGTGCCAGCAGTGAGATTCGGGAGACCTATGGCTACACCTTC
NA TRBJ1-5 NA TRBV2 CASRKDTRNQPQHF TGTGCCAGCAGGAAGGACACACGCAATCAGCCCCAGCATTTT
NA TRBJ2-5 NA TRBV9 CASSLGYGVETQYF TGTGCCAGCAGCCTCGGCTACGGGGTAGAGACCCAGTACTTC
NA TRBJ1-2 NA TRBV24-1 CATSDPYLGDYGYTF TGTGCCACCAGTGATCCGTATCTGGGGGACTATGGCTACACCTTC
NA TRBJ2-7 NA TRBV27 CASSFSGISYEQYF TGTGCCAGCAGTTTTTCAGGGATTTCCTACGAGCAGTACTTC